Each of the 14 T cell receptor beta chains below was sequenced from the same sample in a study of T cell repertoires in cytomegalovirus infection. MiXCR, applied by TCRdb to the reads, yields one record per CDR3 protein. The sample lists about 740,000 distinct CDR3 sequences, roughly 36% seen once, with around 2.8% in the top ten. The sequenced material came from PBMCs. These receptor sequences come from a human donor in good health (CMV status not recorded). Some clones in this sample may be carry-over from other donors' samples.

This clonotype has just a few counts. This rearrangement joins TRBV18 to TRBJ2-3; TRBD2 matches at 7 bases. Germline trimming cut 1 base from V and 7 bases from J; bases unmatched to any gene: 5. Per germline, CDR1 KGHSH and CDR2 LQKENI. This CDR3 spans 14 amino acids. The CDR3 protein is CASSPLREWNTQYF. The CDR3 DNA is TGTGCCAGCTCACCACTGCGGGAGTGGAATACGCAGTATTTT.

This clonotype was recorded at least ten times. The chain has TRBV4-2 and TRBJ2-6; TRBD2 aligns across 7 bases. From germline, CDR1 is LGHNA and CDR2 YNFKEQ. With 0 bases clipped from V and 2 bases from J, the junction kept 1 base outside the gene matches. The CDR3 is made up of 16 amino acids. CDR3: CASSQDAGAGANVLTF. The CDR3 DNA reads TGTGCCAGCAGCCAAGATGCGGGGGCTGGGGCCAACGTCCTGACTTTC.

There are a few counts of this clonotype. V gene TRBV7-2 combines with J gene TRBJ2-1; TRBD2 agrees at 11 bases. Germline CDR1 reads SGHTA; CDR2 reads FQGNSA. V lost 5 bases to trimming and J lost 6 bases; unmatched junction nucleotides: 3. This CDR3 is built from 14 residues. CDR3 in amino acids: CASSPGLAVNEQFF. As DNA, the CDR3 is TGTGCCAGCAGCCCGGGACTAGCGGTCAATGAGCAGTTCTTC. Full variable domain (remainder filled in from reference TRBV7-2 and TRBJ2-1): GAGVSQSPSNKVTEKGKDVELRCDPISGHTALYWYRQSLGQGLEFLIYFQGNSAPDKSGLPSDRFSAERTGGSVSTLTIQRTQQEDSAVYLCASSPGLAVNEQFFGPGTRLTVL.

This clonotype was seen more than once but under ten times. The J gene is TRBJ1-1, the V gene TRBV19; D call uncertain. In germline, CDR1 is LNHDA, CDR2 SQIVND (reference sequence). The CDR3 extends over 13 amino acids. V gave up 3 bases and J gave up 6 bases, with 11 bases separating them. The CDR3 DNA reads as TGTGCCAGTAGTATTGGTCGCCGGGCTGAAGCTTTCTTT. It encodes CASSIGRRAEAFF. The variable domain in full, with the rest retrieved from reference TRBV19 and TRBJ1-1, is DGGITQSPKYLFRKEGQNVTLSCEQNLNHDAMYWYRQDPGQGLRLIYYSQIVNDFQKGDIAEGYSVSREKKESFPLTVTSAQKNPTAFYLCASSIGRRAEAFFGQGTRLTVV.

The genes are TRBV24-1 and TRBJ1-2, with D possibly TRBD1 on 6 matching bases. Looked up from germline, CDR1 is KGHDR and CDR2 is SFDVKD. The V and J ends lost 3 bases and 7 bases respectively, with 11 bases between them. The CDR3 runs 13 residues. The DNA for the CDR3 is TGTGCCACCAGTGATGGGGGGGCTCGTGGCTACACCTTC. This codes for CATSDGGARGYTF.

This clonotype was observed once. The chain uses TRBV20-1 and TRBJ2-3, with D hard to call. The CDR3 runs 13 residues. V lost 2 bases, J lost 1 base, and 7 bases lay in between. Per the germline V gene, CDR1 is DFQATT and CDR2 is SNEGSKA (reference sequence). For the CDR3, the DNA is TGCAGTGCTAGAAGGTTCCGCACAGATACGCAGTATTTT. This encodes CSARRFRTDTQYF.

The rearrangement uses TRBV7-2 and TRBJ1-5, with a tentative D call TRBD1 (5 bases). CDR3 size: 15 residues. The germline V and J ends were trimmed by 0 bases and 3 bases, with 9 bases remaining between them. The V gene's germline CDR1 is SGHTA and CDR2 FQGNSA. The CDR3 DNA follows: TGTGCCAGCAGCTTAGCCAGGGTTGACAATCAGCCCCAGCATTTT. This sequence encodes CASSLARVDNQPQHF.

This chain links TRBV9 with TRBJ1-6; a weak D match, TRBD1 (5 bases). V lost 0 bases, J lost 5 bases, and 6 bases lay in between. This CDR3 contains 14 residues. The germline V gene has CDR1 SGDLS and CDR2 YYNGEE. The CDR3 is CASSVEGHNSPLHF. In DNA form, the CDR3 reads TGTGCCAGCAGCGTAGAGGGACATAATTCACCCCTCCACTTT.

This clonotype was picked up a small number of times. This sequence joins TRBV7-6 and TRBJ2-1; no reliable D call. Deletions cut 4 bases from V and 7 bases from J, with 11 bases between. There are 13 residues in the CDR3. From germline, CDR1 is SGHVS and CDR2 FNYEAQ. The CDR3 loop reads CASSSGGQNEQFF. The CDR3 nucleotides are TGTGCCAGCAGCTCTGGCGGCCAGAATGAGCAGTTCTTC.

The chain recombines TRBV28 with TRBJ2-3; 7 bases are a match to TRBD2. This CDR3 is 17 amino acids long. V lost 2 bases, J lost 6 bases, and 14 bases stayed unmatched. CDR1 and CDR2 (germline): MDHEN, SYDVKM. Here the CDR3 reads CASSLELAPNAGDTQYF. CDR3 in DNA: TGTGCCAGCAGTTTAGAACTAGCGCCCAACGCCGGGGATACGCAGTATTTT.

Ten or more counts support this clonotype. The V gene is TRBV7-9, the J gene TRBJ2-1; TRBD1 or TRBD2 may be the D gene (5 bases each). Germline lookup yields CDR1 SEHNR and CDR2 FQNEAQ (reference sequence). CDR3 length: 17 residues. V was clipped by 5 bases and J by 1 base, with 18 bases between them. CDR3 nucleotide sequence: TGTGCCAGCAGCGTGAGTGAGGGGCTTCGGTCCTACAATGAGCAGTTCTTC. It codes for CASSVSEGLRSYNEQFF.

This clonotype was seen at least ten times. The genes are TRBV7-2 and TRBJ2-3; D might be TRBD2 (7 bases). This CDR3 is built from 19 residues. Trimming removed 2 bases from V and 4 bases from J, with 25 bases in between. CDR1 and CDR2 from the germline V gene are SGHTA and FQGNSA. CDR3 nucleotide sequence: TGTGCCAGCAGCTTAATGGGGGGCGGGAGATGGGGGGGCCCAGATACGCAGTATTTT. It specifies CASSLMGGGRWGGPDTQYF.

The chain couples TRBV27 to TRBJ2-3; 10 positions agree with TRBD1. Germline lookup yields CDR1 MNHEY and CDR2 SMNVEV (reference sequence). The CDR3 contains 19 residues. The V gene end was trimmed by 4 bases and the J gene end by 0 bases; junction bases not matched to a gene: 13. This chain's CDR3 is CASSYTGTGERASTDTQYF. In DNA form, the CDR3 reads TGTGCCAGCAGTTATACCGGGACAGGGGAAAGAGCTAGCACAGATACGCAGTATTTT.

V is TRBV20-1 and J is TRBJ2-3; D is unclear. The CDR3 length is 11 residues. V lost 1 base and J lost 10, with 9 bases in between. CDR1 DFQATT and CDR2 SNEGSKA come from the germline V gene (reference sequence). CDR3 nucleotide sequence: TGCAGTGCTAGAGGGGGAAACGCGCAGTATTTT. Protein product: CSARGGNAQYF.